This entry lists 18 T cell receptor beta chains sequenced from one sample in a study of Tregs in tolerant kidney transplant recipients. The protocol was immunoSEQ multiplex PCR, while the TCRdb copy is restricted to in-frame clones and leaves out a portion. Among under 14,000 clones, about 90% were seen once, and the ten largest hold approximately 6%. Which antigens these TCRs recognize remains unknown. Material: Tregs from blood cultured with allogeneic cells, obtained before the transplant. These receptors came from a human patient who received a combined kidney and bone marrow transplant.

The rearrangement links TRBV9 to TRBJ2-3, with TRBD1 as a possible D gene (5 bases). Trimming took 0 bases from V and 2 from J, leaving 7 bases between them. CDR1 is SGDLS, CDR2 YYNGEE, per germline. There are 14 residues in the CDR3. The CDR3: CASSVGQLTDTQYF. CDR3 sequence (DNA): TGTGCCAGCAGCGTAGGACAGCTCACAGATACGCAGTATTTT.

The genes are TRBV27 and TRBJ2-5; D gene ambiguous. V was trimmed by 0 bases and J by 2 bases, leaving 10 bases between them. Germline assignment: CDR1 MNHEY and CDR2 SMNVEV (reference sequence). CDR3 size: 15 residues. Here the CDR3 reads CASSLSNMGQETQYF. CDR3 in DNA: TGTGCCAGCAGTTTATCGAACATGGGGCAAGAGACCCAGTACTTC.

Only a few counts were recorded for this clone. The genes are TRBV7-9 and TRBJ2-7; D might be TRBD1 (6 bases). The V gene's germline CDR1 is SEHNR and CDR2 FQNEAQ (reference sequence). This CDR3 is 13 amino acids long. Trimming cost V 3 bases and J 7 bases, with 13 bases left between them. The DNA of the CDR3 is TGTGCCAGCAGCTTTAGCCAGGGGCGTGAGCAGTACTTC. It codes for CASSFSQGREQYF.

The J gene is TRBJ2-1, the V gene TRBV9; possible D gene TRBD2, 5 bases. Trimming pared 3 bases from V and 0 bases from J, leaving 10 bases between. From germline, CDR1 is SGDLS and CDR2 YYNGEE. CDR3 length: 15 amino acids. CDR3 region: CASSADFRSYNEQFF. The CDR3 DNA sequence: TGTGCCAGCAGCGCGGACTTCCGCTCCTACAATGAGCAGTTCTTC.

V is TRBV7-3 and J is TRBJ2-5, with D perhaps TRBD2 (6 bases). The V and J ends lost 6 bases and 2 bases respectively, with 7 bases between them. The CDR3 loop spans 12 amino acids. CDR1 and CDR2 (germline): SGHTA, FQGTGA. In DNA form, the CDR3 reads TGTGCCAGCAGTAGCGGACAAGAGACCCAGTACTTC. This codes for CASSSGQETQYF.

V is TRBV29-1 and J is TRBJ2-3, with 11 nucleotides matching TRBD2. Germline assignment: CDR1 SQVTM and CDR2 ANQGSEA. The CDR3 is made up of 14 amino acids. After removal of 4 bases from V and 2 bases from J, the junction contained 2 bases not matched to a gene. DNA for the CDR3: TGCAGCGTTGTAGCGGGAGGGAACACAGATACGCAGTATTTT. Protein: CSVVAGGNTDTQYF.

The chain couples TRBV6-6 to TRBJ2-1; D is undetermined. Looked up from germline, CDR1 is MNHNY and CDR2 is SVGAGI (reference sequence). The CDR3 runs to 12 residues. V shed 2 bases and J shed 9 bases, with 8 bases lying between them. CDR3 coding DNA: TGTGCCAGCAGTTACCAGTATGGTGAGCAGTTCTTC. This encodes CASSYQYGEQFF.

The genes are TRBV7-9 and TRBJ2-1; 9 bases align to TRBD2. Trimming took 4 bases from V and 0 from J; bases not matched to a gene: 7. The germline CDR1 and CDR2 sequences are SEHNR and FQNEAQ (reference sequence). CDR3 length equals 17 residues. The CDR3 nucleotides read TGTGCCAGCAGCTCTAGCGGGACCCTTCTCTCCTACAATGAGCAGTTCTTC. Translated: CASSSSGTLLSYNEQFF.

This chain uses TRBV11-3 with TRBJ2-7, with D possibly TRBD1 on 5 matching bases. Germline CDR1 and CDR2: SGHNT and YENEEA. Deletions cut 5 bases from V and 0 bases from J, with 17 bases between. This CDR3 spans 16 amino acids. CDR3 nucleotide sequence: TGTGCCAGCAGCCCCTTTAGTATGGACACCTCCTACGAGCAGTACTTC. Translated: CASSPFSMDTSYEQYF.

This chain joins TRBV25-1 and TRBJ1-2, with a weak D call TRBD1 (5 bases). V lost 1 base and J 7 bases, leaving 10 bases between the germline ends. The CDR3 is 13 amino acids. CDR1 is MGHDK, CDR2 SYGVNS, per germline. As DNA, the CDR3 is TGTGCCAGCAGTGAATTGGGGGGTGGTGGCTACACCTTC. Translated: CASSELGGGGYTF.

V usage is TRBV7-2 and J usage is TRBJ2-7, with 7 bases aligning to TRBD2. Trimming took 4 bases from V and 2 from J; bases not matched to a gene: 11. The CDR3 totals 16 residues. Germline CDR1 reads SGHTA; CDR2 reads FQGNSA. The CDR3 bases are TGTGCCAGCAGCTACTCTAGCGGCCCTACCCCCTACGAGCAGTACTTC. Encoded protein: CASSYSSGPTPYEQYF.

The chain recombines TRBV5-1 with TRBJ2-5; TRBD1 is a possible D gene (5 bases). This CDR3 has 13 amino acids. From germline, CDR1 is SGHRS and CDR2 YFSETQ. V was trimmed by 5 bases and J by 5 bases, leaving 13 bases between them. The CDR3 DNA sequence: TGCGCCAGCAGAGGATCAGGGTTTGAGACCCAGTACTTC. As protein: CASRGSGFETQYF. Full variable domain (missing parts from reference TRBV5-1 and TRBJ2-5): KAGVTQTPRYLIKTRGQQVTLSCSPISGHRSVSWYQQTPGQGLQFLFEYFSETQRNKGNFPGRFSGRQFSNSRSEMNVSTLELGDSALYLCASRGSGFETQYFGPGTRLLVL.

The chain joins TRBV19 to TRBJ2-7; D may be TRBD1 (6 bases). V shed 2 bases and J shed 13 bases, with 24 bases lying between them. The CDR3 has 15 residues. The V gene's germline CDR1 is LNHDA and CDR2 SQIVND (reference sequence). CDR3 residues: CASSISDRHVMKVYF. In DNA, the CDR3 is TGTGCCAGTAGTATATCAGACAGGCACGTCATGAAGGTCTACTTC. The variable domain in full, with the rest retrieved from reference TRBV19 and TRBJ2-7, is DGGITQSPKYLFRKEGQNVTLSCEQNLNHDAMYWYRQDPGQGLRLIYYSQIVNDFQKGDIAEGYSVSREKKESFPLTVTSAQKNPTAFYLCASSISDRHVMKVYFGPGTRLTVT.

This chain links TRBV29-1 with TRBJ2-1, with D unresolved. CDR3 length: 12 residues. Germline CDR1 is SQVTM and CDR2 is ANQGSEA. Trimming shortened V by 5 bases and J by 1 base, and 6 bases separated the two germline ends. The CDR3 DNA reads TGCAGCGTTCCCCGATCCTACAATGAGCAGTTCTTC. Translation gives CSVPRSYNEQFF.

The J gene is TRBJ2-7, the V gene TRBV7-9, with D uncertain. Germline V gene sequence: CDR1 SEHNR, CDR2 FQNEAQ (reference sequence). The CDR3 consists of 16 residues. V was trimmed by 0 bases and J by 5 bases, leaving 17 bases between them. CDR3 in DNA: TGTGCCAGCAGCTTAGCCCGGACCAGTCGTACCGACGAGCAGTACTTC. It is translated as CASSLARTSRTDEQYF. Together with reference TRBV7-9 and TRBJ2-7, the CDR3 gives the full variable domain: DTGVSQNPRHKITKRGQNVTFRCDPISEHNRLYWYRQTLGQGPEFLTYFQNEAQLEKSRLLSDRFSAERPKGSFSTLEIQRTEQGDSAMYLCASSLARTSRTDEQYFGPGTRLTVT.

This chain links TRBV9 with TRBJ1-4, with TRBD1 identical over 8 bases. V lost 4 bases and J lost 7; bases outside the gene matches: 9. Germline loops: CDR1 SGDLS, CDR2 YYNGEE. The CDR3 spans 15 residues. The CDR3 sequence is CASSRSLDRVEKLFF. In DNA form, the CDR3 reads TGTGCCAGCAGCCGTAGCTTGGACAGGGTTGAAAAACTGTTTTTT.

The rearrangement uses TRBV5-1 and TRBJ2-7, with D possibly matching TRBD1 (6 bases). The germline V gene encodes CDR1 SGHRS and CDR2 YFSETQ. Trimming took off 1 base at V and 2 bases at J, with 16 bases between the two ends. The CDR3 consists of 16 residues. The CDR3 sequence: CASSLTPGQNTYEQYF. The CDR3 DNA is TGCGCCAGCAGCTTGACCCCCGGACAGAATACCTACGAGCAGTACTTC.

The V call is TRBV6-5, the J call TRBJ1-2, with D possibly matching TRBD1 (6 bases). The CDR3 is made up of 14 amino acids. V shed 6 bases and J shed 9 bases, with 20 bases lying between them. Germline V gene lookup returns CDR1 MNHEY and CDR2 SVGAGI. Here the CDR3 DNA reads TGTGCCAGCAGAAGCCCCGGGGGCCGGGCTCGCTACACCTTC. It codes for CASRSPGGRARYTF.